This T cell receptor (beta chain) was recovered during a study of T cells in Graves' hyperthyroidism and ophthalmopathy. It was RNA transcripts that yielded the amplified TCR beta CDR3 regions. RT-PCR in the first round (using the HTBI primer set) targeted the TCR CDR3. TCRdb redid the calling of the multiplex PCR reads with MiXCR, one entry per CDR3 protein. The sample records about 250,000 distinct CDR3 sequences, around 24% being singletons. Findings of the study overall: From stable hyperthyroidism, ophthalmopathy was separated by a 13 V-J model.

About this clonotype itself: Its antigen remains unidentified.

The V end lost 6 bases, the J end lost 5 bases, and 13 bases lay between the germline ends. Germline CDR1 MDHEN, CDR2 SYDVKM. The CDR3 loop spans 13 amino acids. Exclusion of a patient resulted from uncontrolled infection, other autoimmune disease, pregnancy or lactation. Clinical symptoms, serum thyroxine, TRAb, thyroid ultrasound and orbital computed tomography informed diagnoses. Sequencing was done on a sample of blood. The chain uses TRBV28 and TRBJ1-2, with D uncertain. This sequence originates from a woman aged 40 to 49 with Graves' ophthalmopathy. The CDR3 nucleotides read TGTGCCAGCAGGATTCCGACCGGATATGGCTACACCTTC. Translation gives CASRIPTGYGYTF.